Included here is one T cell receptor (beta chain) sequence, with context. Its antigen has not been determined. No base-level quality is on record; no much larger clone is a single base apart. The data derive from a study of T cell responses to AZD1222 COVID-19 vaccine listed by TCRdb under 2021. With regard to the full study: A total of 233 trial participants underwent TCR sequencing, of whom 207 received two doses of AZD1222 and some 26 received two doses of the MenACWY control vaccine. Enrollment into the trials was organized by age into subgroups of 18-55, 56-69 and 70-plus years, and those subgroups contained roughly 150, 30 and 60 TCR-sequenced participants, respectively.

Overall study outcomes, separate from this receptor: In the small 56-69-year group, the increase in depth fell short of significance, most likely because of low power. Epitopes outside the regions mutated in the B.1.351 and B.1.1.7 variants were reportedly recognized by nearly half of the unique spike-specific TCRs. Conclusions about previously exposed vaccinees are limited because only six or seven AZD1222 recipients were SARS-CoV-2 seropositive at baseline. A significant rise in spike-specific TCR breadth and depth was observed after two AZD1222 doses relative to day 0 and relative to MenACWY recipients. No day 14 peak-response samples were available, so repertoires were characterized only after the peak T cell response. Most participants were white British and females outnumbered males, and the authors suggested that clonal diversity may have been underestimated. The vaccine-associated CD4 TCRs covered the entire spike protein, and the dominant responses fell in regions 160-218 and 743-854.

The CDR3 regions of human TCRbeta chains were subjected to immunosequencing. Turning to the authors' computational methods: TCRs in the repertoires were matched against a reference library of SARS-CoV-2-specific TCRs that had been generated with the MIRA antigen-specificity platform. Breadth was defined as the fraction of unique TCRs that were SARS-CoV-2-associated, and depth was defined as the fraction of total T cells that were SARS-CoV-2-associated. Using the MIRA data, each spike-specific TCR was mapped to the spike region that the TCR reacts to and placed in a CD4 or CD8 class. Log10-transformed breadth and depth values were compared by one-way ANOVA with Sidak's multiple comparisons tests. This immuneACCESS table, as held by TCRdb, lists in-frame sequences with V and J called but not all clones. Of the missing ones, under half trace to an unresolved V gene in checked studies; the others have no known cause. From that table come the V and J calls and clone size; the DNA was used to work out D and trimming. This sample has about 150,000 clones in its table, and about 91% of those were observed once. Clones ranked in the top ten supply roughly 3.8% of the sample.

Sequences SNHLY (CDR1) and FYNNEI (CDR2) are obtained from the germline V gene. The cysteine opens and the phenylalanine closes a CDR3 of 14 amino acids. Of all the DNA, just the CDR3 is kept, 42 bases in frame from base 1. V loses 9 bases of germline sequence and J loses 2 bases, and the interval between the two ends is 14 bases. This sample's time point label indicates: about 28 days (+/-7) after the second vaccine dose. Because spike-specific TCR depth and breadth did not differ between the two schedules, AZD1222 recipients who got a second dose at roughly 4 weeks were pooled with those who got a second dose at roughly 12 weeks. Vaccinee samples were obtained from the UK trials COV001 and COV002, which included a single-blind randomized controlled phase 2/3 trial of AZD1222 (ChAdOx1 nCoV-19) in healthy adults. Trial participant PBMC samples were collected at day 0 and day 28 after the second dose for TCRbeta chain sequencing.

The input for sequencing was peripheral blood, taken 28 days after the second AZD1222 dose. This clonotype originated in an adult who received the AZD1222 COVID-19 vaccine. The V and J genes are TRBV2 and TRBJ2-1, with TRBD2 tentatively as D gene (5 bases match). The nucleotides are TGTGCCAGACGTCCGGAGGCCCCCTACAATGAGCAGTTCTTC. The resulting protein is CARRPEAPYNEQFF.